The 7 T cell receptor beta chains given below trace back to one sample, sequenced in a study of shared clonotypes between healthy human individuals. Sequencing was performed with immunoSEQ multiplex PCR; in TCRdb, only in-frame clones are kept and a portion is missing. The profile shows under 1,900,000 clones, approximately 98.5% of them singletons. Sequenced: naive CD4+ T cells sorted from blood. Documented subset: CD45RA+ positively selected. The receptors here all came from a man under 40 in good health.

The V and J genes are TRBV5-1 and TRBJ2-3; unclear D gene. The V end was cut by 4 bases, the J end by 0 bases, with 15 bases between. Germline V gene data show CDR1 as SGHRS and CDR2 as YFSETQ. The CDR3 is 16 residues long. The CDR3 reads CASSLSAASSTDTQYF. The CDR3 DNA reads TGCGCCAGCAGCCTATCAGCAGCCTCTAGCACAGATACGCAGTATTTT.

The chain links TRBV7-8 to TRBJ1-4, with 7 nucleotides matching TRBD1. This CDR3 contains 14 residues. Trimming at V came to 4 bases and at J to 7 bases, leaving 6 bases not matched to a gene. Germline V gene lookup returns CDR1 SGHVS and CDR2 FQNEAQ. Written as DNA, the CDR3 is TGTGCCAGCAGCTCACGGACAGGAACTGAAAAACTGTTTTTT. Translated: CASSSRTGTEKLFF.

This chain joins TRBV5-1 and TRBJ2-5, with D perhaps TRBD2 (5 bases). This CDR3 contains 15 residues. Germline V lookup: CDR1 SGHRS, CDR2 YFSETQ. The V end was cut by 1 base, the J end by 0 bases, with 10 bases between. CDR3 loop: CASSLIMDYQETQYF. The DNA of the CDR3 is TGCGCCAGCAGCTTGATAATGGACTACCAAGAGACCCAGTACTTC.

The CDR3 bases are TGTGCCAGCAGTCATCTTCGGTGGGGAGAGGGAAAACTGTTTTTT. It translates to CASSHLRWGEGKLFF. The chain uses TRBV27 and TRBJ1-4, with no clear D. V was clipped by 5 bases and J by 10 bases, with 20 bases between them. The CDR3 is 15 amino acids. Germline assignment: CDR1 MNHEY and CDR2 SMNVEV (reference sequence).

The chain employs TRBV7-2 and TRBJ1-5; 7 bases match TRBD1. The ends lost 5 bases at V and 0 bases at J; junction bases unmatched: 7. The CDR3 spans 16 residues. Germline assignment: CDR1 SGHTA and CDR2 FQGNSA. The DNA of the CDR3 is TGTGCCAGCAGCCACCGACAGGGAGGTAGCAATCAGCCCCAGCATTTT. Its translation is CASSHRQGGSNQPQHF.

V gene TRBV25-1 combines with J gene TRBJ2-7, with 9 positions matching TRBD1. Germline V CDR1 and CDR2: MGHDK, SYGVNS. Trimming at V came to 4 bases and at J to 3 bases, leaving 4 bases not matched to a gene. CDR3 length equals 14 residues. The CDR3 loop reads CASSGGTGRYEQYF. The DNA of the CDR3 is TGTGCCAGCAGTGGGGGGACAGGGCGCTACGAGCAGTACTTC.

The chain has TRBV6-1 and TRBJ1-1; no clear D. The CDR3 covers 15 residues. Deletions cut 1 base from V and 0 bases from J, with 9 bases between. CDR1 is MNHNS and CDR2 is SASEGT in the germline V gene. In DNA form, the CDR3 reads TGTGCCAGCAGTGAAGTTAACCTATTGAACACTGAAGCTTTCTTT. Encoded protein: CASSEVNLLNTEAFF.